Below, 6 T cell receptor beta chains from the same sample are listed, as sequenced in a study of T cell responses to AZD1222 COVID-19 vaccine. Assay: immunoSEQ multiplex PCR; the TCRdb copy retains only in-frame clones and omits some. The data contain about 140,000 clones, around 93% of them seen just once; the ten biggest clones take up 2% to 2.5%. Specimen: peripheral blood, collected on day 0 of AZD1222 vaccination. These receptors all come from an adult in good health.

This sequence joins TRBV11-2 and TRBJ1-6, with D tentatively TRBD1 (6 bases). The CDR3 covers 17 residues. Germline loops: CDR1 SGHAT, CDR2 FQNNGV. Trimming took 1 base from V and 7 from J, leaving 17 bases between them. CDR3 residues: CASSLGPQGGANSPLHF. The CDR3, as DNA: TGTGCCAGCAGCTTAGGGCCACAGGGAGGTGCGAATTCACCCCTCCACTTT.

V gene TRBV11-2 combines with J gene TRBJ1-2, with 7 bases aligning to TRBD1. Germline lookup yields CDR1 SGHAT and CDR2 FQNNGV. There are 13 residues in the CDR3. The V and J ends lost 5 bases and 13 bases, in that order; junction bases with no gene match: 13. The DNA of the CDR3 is TGTGCCAGCAGCCCCGCCGGGACAGCGGCGGGCACCTTC. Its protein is CASSPAGTAAGTF.

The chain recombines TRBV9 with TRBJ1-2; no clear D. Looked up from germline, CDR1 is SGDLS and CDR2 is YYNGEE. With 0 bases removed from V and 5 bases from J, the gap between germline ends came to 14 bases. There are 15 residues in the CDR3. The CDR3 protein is CASSVGRTPSYGYTF. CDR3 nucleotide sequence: TGTGCCAGCAGCGTAGGTCGGACCCCCTCTTATGGCTACACCTTC.

The CDR3 DNA follows: TGTGCCATCGCGGGTAGCGTCGATGAGCAGTTCTTC. Translating gives CAIAGSVDEQFF. The chain links TRBV10-3 to TRBJ2-1; possible D gene TRBD2, 5 bases. Trimming stripped 8 bases from V and 8 bases from J, with 13 bases between. In germline, CDR1 is ENHRY, CDR2 SYGVKD. The CDR3 extends over 12 amino acids.

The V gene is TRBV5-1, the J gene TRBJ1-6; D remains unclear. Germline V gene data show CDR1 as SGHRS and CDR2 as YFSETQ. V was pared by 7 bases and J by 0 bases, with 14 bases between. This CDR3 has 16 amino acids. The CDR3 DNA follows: TGCGCCAGCTGTTACGGTAACAGCTCCTATAATTCACCCCTCCACTTT. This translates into CASCYGNSSYNSPLHF.

The DNA of the CDR3 is TGTGCCATCGGGGGGAGGGACACTGAAGCTTTCTTT. The encoded protein is CAIGGRDTEAFF. The V call is TRBV10-3, the J call TRBJ1-1; TRBD1 might be the D (5 bases). The germline V and J ends were trimmed by 8 bases and 3 bases, with 10 bases remaining between them. Germline V CDR1 and CDR2: ENHRY, SYGVKD. There are 12 residues in the CDR3.